This TCR beta chain was obtained from a study of T-cell memory formation after mild COVID-19. Overall study results and limits: Within pre-infection memory, some responding clones were found, suggesting cross-reactive memory joined.

5'RACE, which relied on constant-segment primers, yielded TCR alpha and TCR beta cDNA libraries carrying sample barcodes and UMIs. Using its own MiXCR run on the 5' RACE reads, TCRdb lists one record per CDR3 protein. Here the sample spans approximately 430,000 distinct CDR3 sequences, 20% to 30% being singletons. Germline CDR1 is SEHNR and CDR2 is FQNEAQ (reference sequence). The CDR3 consists of 14 residues. The V end lost 8 bases, the J end lost 2 bases, and 16 bases lay between the germline ends. Details on this clonotype: Its antigen is undetermined.

This receptor was obtained from an adult woman who had mild COVID-19 (a few samples of this study predate the infection). Cell type and time point are not known. The V and J genes are TRBV7-9 and TRBJ2-7; tentatively, D is TRBD1 or TRBD2 (5 bases each). The material sequenced was PBMCs or a T cell subset sorted from them (not recorded which). This chain's CDR3 is CASGRGGLTYEQYF. CDR3 DNA sequence: TGTGCCAGCGGCCGGGGCGGACTGACCTACGAGCAGTACTTC.